Sequencing of this TCR beta chain was carried out in a study of beta chain features in type 1 diabetes. General study points: Because the template was cDNA, high-expressing cells might be over-represented. Patients and controls would be equally affected if PCR favored shorter templates. Moderately but significantly shorter TCRB CDR3s were found in Type 1 diabetes patients in all four CD4+ subsets. It was among patients, rather than healthy donors, that naive, central memory and Treg TCRB repertoires appeared more similar.

Of the isolated RNA, all was reverse transcribed, and so the sequenced material was expressed TCRB transcripts. Profiled with immunoSEQ multiplex PCR; TCRdb holds only in-frame clones, not every one. The sample contains 680,000 or so clones, 15% to 18% of which appear only once. V lost 0 bases, J lost 8 bases, and 10 bases lay in between. Germline loops: CDR1 KGHSH, CDR2 LQKENI. CDR3 length: 13 residues. There are a few counts of this clone. The target antigen is unknown. The V and J genes are TRBV18 and TRBJ1-2; unclear D gene. The TCR comes from a man between 18 and 35 years old in good health. The sequenced sample was naive CD4+ T cells from blood. The CDR3 region has the DNA TGTGCCAGCTCACCACCGGTTCTGTACGGCTACACCTTC. Its protein is CASSPPVLYGYTF.